This section outlines one T cell receptor beta chain sequence together with its context. This specimen belongs to a study of control samples from healthy donors and cancer patients. The V and J ends lost 4 bases and 4 bases respectively, with 20 bases between them. This CDR3 is built from 17 residues. Germline V gene lookup returns CDR1 MDHEN and CDR2 SYDVKM. Sequenced by immunoSEQ multiplex PCR; TCRdb stores in-frame clones only, minus some. The data contain 99,000 or so clones, around 80% of them singletons. The clonotype originates from a man in his 60s in good health. Sequencing input: blood. The chain combines TRBV28 with TRBJ1-5, with D possibly TRBD1 on 6 matching bases. In nucleotides, the CDR3 is TGTGCCAGCAGTTCCCCGCCCCAGGGGAGAAGGAATCAGCCCCAGCATTTT. Its protein product is CASSSPPQGRRNQPQHF.